Below are 25 T cell receptor beta chains sequenced from a single sample in a study of cytomegalovirus exposure and HLA in healthy donors. PCR primers comprised 60 Vbeta and 13 Jbeta primers. Using immunoSEQ multiplex PCR, the repertoire was profiled, and TCRdb retains in-frame clones only, with some absent. Of approximately 130,000 clones listed, around three quarters are singletons. The specimen was PBMCs. The receptors here all came from a woman between 40 and 50 years old in good health and CMV-seronegative.

The CDR3 DNA reads as TGTGCCAGCAGCAAACCAGGGGGACCTTTTGTGAACTACGAGCAGTACTTC. Translated: CASSKPGGPFVNYEQYF. The J gene is TRBJ2-7, the V gene TRBV21-1; TRBD1 is taken as the D call from the table, unchecked against the DNA. TRBV21-1 is classified as a pseudogene. This CDR3 has 17 residues.

With regard to this clone: A junction end diverges from the germline sequence, so it may reflect a read error. This rearrangement joins TRBV11-2 to TRBJ2-6; 12 bases match TRBD2. The CDR3 contains 18 residues. Germline V CDR1 and CDR2: SGHAT, FQNNGV. As DNA, the CDR3 is TGTGCCAGCAAGAAAGGTCTAGCGGGAGGGTCGGGGGCCAACGGCCTGACTTTC. This codes for CASKKGLAGGSGANGLTF.

The V gene is TRBV4-1, the J gene TRBJ1-2, with 7 bases that match TRBD1. The trim removed 2 bases at V and 2 bases at J, leaving 5 bases unmatched. Germline V gene sequence: CDR1 MGHRA, CDR2 YSYEKL. The CDR3 runs to 15 residues. CDR3 nucleotide sequence: TGCGCCAGCAGCCAATGGGGACAGAGGAACTATGGCTACACCTTC. It specifies CASSQWGQRNYGYTF.

The chain combines TRBV11-3 with TRBJ1-2, with TRBD1 as a possible D gene (6 bases). Per the germline V gene, CDR1 is SGHNT and CDR2 is YENEEA. This CDR3 comprises 17 residues. Deletions cut 1 base from V and 1 base from J, with 16 bases between. The CDR3 sequence is CASSLGDRPYLNYGYTF. As DNA, the CDR3 is TGTGCCAGCAGCTTAGGAGACAGGCCATACCTTAACTATGGCTACACCTTC.

The chain combines TRBV18 with TRBJ2-1; TRBD2 matches at 15 bases. V lost 2 bases to trimming and J lost 8 bases; unmatched junction nucleotides: 4. Germline lookup yields CDR1 KGHSH and CDR2 LQKENI. CDR3 length equals 16 residues. The CDR3 is CASSPGTSGRLDEQFF. DNA of the CDR3: TGTGCCAGCTCACCAGGGACTAGCGGGAGGCTGGATGAGCAGTTCTTC.

The chain has TRBV13 and TRBJ2-1, with a weak D call TRBD1 (5 bases). Germline CDR1 is PRHDT and CDR2 is FYEKMQ (reference sequence). Trimming left V 7 bases short and J 4 bases short, with 11 bases between. The CDR3 is 13 amino acids. The CDR3 loop is CASMARGYNEQFF. CDR3 nucleotides: TGTGCCAGCATGGCTAGGGGATACAATGAGCAGTTCTTC.

The chain couples TRBV7-2 to TRBJ1-2; D gene ambiguous. This CDR3 region has 12 residues. The germline V gene encodes CDR1 SGHTA and CDR2 FQGNSA. The ends were cut back, 3 bases at V and 8 bases at J, with 10 bases in the middle. The CDR3 bases are TGTGCCAGCAGCTTTAATGGGAGAGGCTACACCTTC. It specifies CASSFNGRGYTF.

This clone was counted a few times. This chain joins TRBV10-2 and TRBJ1-3; 7 nucleotides match TRBD1. Germline CDR1 is WSHSY and CDR2 is SAAADI. V shed 9 bases and J 0 bases; nucleotides not matched to a gene: 8. The CDR3 contains 15 residues. The CDR3 reads CASQTGESSGNTIYF. The CDR3 nucleotides are TGCGCCAGTCAAACAGGGGAGAGCTCTGGAAACACCATATATTTT.

The J gene is TRBJ2-2, the V gene TRBV5-1, with 16 bases matching TRBD2. With V trimmed by 3 bases and J by 5 bases, 7 bases remained unmatched. This CDR3 has 18 residues. Per the germline V gene, CDR1 is SGHRS and CDR2 is YFSETQ. The CDR3 reads CASSSGLAGGPETGELFF. The DNA of the CDR3 is TGCGCCAGCAGCTCGGGACTAGCGGGAGGGCCGGAGACCGGGGAGCTGTTTTTT. Drawing the rest from reference TRBV5-1 and TRBJ2-2, the complete variable domain is KAGVTQTPRYLIKTRGQQVTLSCSPISGHRSVSWYQQTPGQGLQFLFEYFSETQRNKGNFPGRFSGRQFSNSRSEMNVSTLELGDSALYLCASSSGLAGGPETGELFFGEGSRLTVL.

This clone has a handful of counts. The chain uses TRBV28 and TRBJ2-1; D not resolved. Germline loops: CDR1 MDHEN, CDR2 SYDVKM. Between the trimmed V and J ends, which lost 7 bases and 0 bases, there was a span of 7 bases. The CDR3 is 13 residues long. The CDR3 DNA is TGTGCCAGCACCCTCGGCTCCTACAATGAGCAGTTCTTC. Its protein product is CASTLGSYNEQFF.

The V gene is TRBV9, the J gene TRBJ2-5; D is undetermined. Trimming removed 5 bases from V and 5 bases from J, with 7 bases in between. The CDR3 has 11 amino acids. The germline CDR1 and CDR2 sequences are SGDLS and YYNGEE. The CDR3 spells CASSSGETQYF. CDR3 coding DNA: TGTGCCAGCAGTTCCGGGGAGACCCAGTACTTC.

The chain joins TRBV19 to TRBJ2-1; D perhaps matches TRBD2 (5 bases). Germline assignment: CDR1 LNHDA and CDR2 SQIVND (reference sequence). V dropped 6 bases and J dropped 3 bases, with 21 bases sitting between them. The CDR3 runs 17 residues. The CDR3: CASRRAGSANLYNEQFF. The DNA of the CDR3 is TGTGCCAGTAGAAGGGCTGGTAGCGCCAACCTCTACAATGAGCAGTTCTTC.

This chain joins TRBV5-8 and TRBJ1-4; D might be TRBD1 (6 bases). The CDR3 length is 11 residues. Germline V gives CDR1 SGHTS, CDR2 YDEGEE. V dropped 4 bases and J dropped 11 bases, with 9 bases sitting between them. The CDR3 region is CASSLTGKLFF. For the CDR3, the DNA is TGTGCCAGCAGCCTGACAGGCAAACTGTTTTTT.

The rearrangement joins TRBV12-5 to TRBJ2-3; D is possibly TRBD2 (6 bases). CDR3 length: 13 amino acids. Looked up from germline, CDR1 is LGHNT and CDR2 is FRNRAP. Trimming left V 5 bases short and J 0 bases short, with 6 bases between. CDR3 DNA sequence: TGTGCTAGTGGTAGCGGGAGCACAGATACGCAGTATTTT. This codes for CASGSGSTDTQYF.

CDR3 coding DNA: TGTGCCAGCAGCACTTCAGGGACTAGCGGAACCTACGAGCAGTACTTC. It is translated as CASSTSGTSGTYEQYF. The V and J genes are TRBV7-2 and TRBJ2-7; 11 bases line up with TRBD2. Germline assignment: CDR1 SGHTA and CDR2 FQGNSA. Losses at the gene ends were 5 bases for V and 2 bases for J; bases not matched to a gene: 8. The CDR3 has 16 amino acids.

The CDR3 loop reads CAIRGANVLTF. CDR3 coding DNA: TGTGCCATTCGTGGGGCCAACGTCCTGACTTTC. This rearrangement joins TRBV2 to TRBJ2-6; no clear D gene. CDR1 SNHLY and CDR2 FYNNEI come from the germline V gene. CDR3 length: 11 amino acids. The V and J ends lost 10 bases and 3 bases respectively, with 4 bases between them.

This clone was recorded a few times. This sequence joins TRBV6-5 and TRBJ2-1, with 13 nucleotides matching TRBD2. The germline V gene encodes CDR1 MNHEY and CDR2 SVGAGI. J was trimmed by 6 bases and V by 7 bases; bases with no gene match: 3. This CDR3 is built from 14 residues. In nucleotides, the CDR3 is TGTGCCAGCAAACTAGCGGGAGGGATCAATGAGCAGTTCTTC. This gives the protein CASKLAGGINEQFF.

This clone has just one count. V usage is TRBV19 and J usage is TRBJ1-2, with D perhaps TRBD1 (5 bases). V gave up 3 bases and J gave up 3 bases, with 11 bases separating them. Germline CDR1 is LNHDA and CDR2 is SQIVND (reference sequence). CDR3 length equals 14 residues. For the CDR3, the DNA is TGTGCCAGTAGTATGAGGGGAGGTCACTATGGCTACACCTTC. It yields the protein CASSMRGGHYGYTF.

This clone was picked up a small number of times. The V gene is TRBV6-6, the J gene TRBJ1-5; tentative D call: TRBD1 (6 bases). Trimming removed 5 bases at V and 9 bases at J, with 17 bases between. The length of the CDR3 is 14 residues. Germline lookup yields CDR1 MNHNY and CDR2 SVGAGI (reference sequence). CDR3 protein: CASSHRDFSAPQHF. CDR3 in DNA: TGTGCCAGCAGTCACAGGGATTTTAGCGCGCCCCAGCATTTT.

The chain is built from TRBV7-9 and TRBJ2-1; the match to TRBD1 covers 8 bases. CDR1 SEHNR and CDR2 FQNEAQ come from the germline V gene (reference sequence). The CDR3 consists of 12 residues. V gave up 10 bases and J gave up 8 bases; unmatched junction bases: 7. Here the CDR3 DNA reads TGTGCCACGACAGGGGATTCCTATGAGCAGTTCTTC. It codes for CATTGDSYEQFF. The whole variable domain, remainder taken from reference TRBV7-9 and TRBJ2-1, is DTGVSQNPRHKITKRGQNVTFRCDPISEHNRLYWYRQTLGQGPEFLTYFQNEAQLEKSRLLSDRFSAERPKGSFSTLEIQRTEQGDSAMYLCATTGDSYEQFFGPGTRLTVL.

Regarding this clone: An end of the junction does not agree with germline; a read error may underlie this. V usage is TRBV7-7 and J usage is TRBJ2-3; 7 bases align to TRBD2. There are 15 residues in the CDR3. CDR1 is SSHAT, CDR2 FNYEAQ, per germline (reference sequence). CDR3 nucleotide sequence: TGTGCTAGCAGCTTAATGGGGGGGATCACAGATACGCAGTATTTT. It yields the protein CASSLMGGITDTQYF.

This clone was counted between two and nine times. The chain couples TRBV7-2 to TRBJ1-3, with 7 bases fitting TRBD1. Germline V gives CDR1 SGHTA, CDR2 FQGNSA. V trimming: 3 bases; J trimming: 1 base; junction bases outside the gene matches: 3. The CDR3 consists of 15 residues. This CDR3 is CASSFPTGSGNTIYF. The CDR3 DNA sequence: TGTGCCAGCAGCTTTCCGACAGGGTCTGGAAACACCATATATTTT.

To note about this clone: Germline and junction disagree at one end, which may indicate a read error. This chain connects TRBV6-1 to TRBJ2-6; D might be TRBD1 (5 bases). Germline loops: CDR1 MNHNS, CDR2 SASEGT. This CDR3 comprises 13 residues. CDR3: CASISFGANGLTF. The CDR3 DNA is TGTGCCAGCATTAGCTTTGGGGCCAACGGCCTGACTTTC.

The chain recombines TRBV28 with TRBJ2-1; TRBD1 might be the D (5 bases). This CDR3 contains 15 residues. Trimming removed 8 bases at V and 8 bases at J, with 22 bases between. CDR1 and CDR2 from the germline V gene are MDHEN and SYDVKM. The CDR3 DNA sequence: TGTGCCAGCGCCGGTTCGACATCTAGGGGCGATGAGCAGTTCTTC. This translates into CASAGSTSRGDEQFF.

This clone has more than one count but fewer than ten. This chain connects TRBV5-1 to TRBJ1-1; 7 bases align to TRBD1. This CDR3 has 14 residues. V gave up 0 bases and J gave up 8 bases; unmatched junction bases: 7. The germline CDR1 and CDR2 sequences are SGHRS and YFSETQ. The CDR3: CASSLGTGPPEAFF. CDR3 sequence (DNA): TGCGCCAGCAGCTTGGGGACAGGTCCTCCCGAAGCTTTCTTT.